A selection of T cell receptor beta chains follows, all from one sample in a study of cytomegalovirus exposure and HLA in healthy donors. Assay used: immunoSEQ multiplex PCR; TCRdb lists only in-frame clones, some missing. This table has some 170,000 clones, about 96% appearing once. The sample comprised PBMCs. The receptors shown here come from a woman younger than 35 in good health and CMV-seronegative. Both conserved end residues are part of each CDR3. D genes are given only for firm matches. Size is stated for part of the rows, as once, few or many counts, or as a class when the clone is expanded.

d_call j_call clone_size v_call cdr3_nt cdr3_aa
TRBD2 TRBJ2-1 - TRBV18 TGTGCCAGCTCACCAAGGCGGGGACTAGACAATGAGCAGTTCTTC CASSPRRGLDNEQFF
- TRBJ2-1 - TRBV9 TGTGCCAGCAGCACCGGACATGACCAGTTCTTC CASSTGHDQFF
- TRBJ1-1 - TRBV19 TGTGCCAGCTCCCCCCCGAGTTGGACTGAAGCTTTCTTT CASSPPSWTEAFF
TRBD1 TRBJ2-3 - TRBV4-1 TGCGCCAGCAGGGACAGGGGGGCCGGGGCAGATACGCAGTATTTT CASRDRGAGADTQYF
- TRBJ2-3 - TRBV18 TGTGCCAGCTCCCAGACCGGGATCGGAGATACGCAGTATTTT CASSQTGIGDTQYF
- TRBJ1-1 - TRBV2 TGTGCCAGCATGAACAGGGATCTGAACACTGAAGCTTTCTTT CASMNRDLNTEAFF
TRBD1 TRBJ1-2 - TRBV29-1 TGCAGCGTCCTGGACAGGGAGGACTATGGCTACACCTTC CSVLDREDYGYTF
- TRBJ1-6 - TRBV6-1 TGTGCCAGCAGTGAAATAGGCGGCTTACAAAGCTCCTATAATTCACCCCTCCACTTT CASSEIGGLQSSYNSPLHF
- TRBJ2-2 few TRBV29-1 TGCAGCGTTTCGGTAGGACTTATTAACACCGGGGAGCTGTTTTTT CSVSVGLINTGELFF
- TRBJ1-5 - TRBV18 TGTGCCAGCTCTGAGGGAAGCAATCAGCCCCAGCATTTT CASSEGSNQPQHF